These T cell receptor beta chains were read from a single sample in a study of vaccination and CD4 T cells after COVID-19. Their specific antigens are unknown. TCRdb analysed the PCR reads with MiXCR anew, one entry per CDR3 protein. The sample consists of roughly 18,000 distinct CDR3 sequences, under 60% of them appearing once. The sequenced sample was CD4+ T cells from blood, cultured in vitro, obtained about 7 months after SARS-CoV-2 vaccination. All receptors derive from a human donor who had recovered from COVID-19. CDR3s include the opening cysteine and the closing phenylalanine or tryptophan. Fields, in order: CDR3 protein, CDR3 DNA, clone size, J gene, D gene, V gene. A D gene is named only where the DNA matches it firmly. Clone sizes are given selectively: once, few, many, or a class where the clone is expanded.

cdr3_aa: CASSRGQGGQPQHF; cdr3_nt: TGTGCCAGCAGCCGCGGACAGGGTGGACAGCCCCAGCATTTT; clone_size: NA; j_call: TRBJ1-5; d_call: TRBD1; v_call: TRBV27
cdr3_aa: CASSLGTAYEQYF; cdr3_nt: TGTGCCAGCAGCTTGGGGACGGCTTACGAGCAGTACTTC; clone_size: few; j_call: TRBJ2-7; d_call: NA; v_call: TRBV11-2
cdr3_aa: CASSDPAGHRTQYF; cdr3_nt: TGTGCCAGCAGTGACCCAGCGGGACACCGGACGCAGTACTTC; clone_size: large; j_call: TRBJ2-7; d_call: NA; v_call: TRBV2
cdr3_aa: CASMLGYEQFF; cdr3_nt: TGTGCCAGCATGCTTGGATATGAGCAGTTCTTC; clone_size: once; j_call: TRBJ2-1; d_call: NA; v_call: TRBV2
cdr3_aa: CSARVPGLAGEETQYF; cdr3_nt: TGCAGTGCTAGAGTCCCGGGACTAGCGGGAGAAGAGACCCAGTACTTC; clone_size: NA; j_call: TRBJ2-5; d_call: TRBD2; v_call: TRBV20-1
cdr3_aa: CASSLEYNEQYF; cdr3_nt: TGTGCCAGCAGCTTAGAGTATAACGAGCAGTACTTC; clone_size: NA; j_call: TRBJ2-7; d_call: NA; v_call: TRBV7-2
cdr3_aa: CATSGQGSDTQYF; cdr3_nt: TGTGCCACCAGTGGACAGGGTTCAGATACGCAGTATTTT; clone_size: few; j_call: TRBJ2-3; d_call: TRBD1; v_call: TRBV24-1
cdr3_aa: CASSLGSSRSTDTQYF; cdr3_nt: TGTGCCAGCAGCTTAGGTAGTTCTCGTAGCACAGATACGCAGTATTTT; clone_size: NA; j_call: TRBJ2-3; d_call: NA; v_call: TRBV7-3
cdr3_aa: CASSPSETQYF; cdr3_nt: TGTGCCAGCAGCCCTTCGGAGACCCAGTACTTC; clone_size: NA; j_call: TRBJ2-5; d_call: NA; v_call: TRBV7-2
cdr3_aa: CASSELTVVSNQPQHF; cdr3_nt: TGTGCCAGCAGTGAATTAACAGTTGTTAGCAATCAGCCCCAGCATTTT; clone_size: NA; j_call: TRBJ1-5; d_call: NA; v_call: TRBV6-1
cdr3_aa: CSAKGNTEAFF; cdr3_nt: TGCAGTGCTAAAGGAAACACTGAAGCTTTCTTT; clone_size: few; j_call: TRBJ1-1; d_call: NA; v_call: TRBV20-1
cdr3_aa: CASSLRGEGLPPMWQYF; cdr3_nt: TGTGCCAGCAGCCTACGGGGGGAGGGACTACCTCCTATGTGGCAGTATTTT; clone_size: few; j_call: TRBJ2-3; d_call: TRBD2; v_call: TRBV7-2
cdr3_aa: CSAGADGARTDTQYF; cdr3_nt: TGCAGTGCTGGGGCGGATGGAGCGCGGACAGATACGCAGTATTTT; clone_size: NA; j_call: TRBJ2-3; d_call: NA; v_call: TRBV20-1
cdr3_aa: CSARVGRGPGDEQFF; cdr3_nt: TGCAGTGCTAGAGTAGGGCGGGGGCCGGGCGATGAGCAGTTCTTC; clone_size: NA; j_call: TRBJ2-1; d_call: NA; v_call: TRBV20-1
cdr3_aa: CASSPRTGATEAFF; cdr3_nt: TGTGCCAGCAGCCCCCGGACAGGGGCGACTGAAGCTTTCTTT; clone_size: NA; j_call: TRBJ1-1; d_call: TRBD1; v_call: TRBV7-2
cdr3_aa: CASSYTRQAYEQYF; cdr3_nt: TGTGCCAGCAGTTACACCAGACAGGCCTACGAGCAGTACTTC; clone_size: NA; j_call: TRBJ2-7; d_call: NA; v_call: TRBV6-5
cdr3_aa: CASSFDRRWGGVTDTQYF; cdr3_nt: TGTGCCAGCAGTTTCGATCGGCGGTGGGGGGGCGTAACAGATACGCAGTATTTT; clone_size: NA; j_call: TRBJ2-3; d_call: NA; v_call: TRBV27
cdr3_aa: CASAEPPTGATDTQYF; cdr3_nt: TGTGCCAGCGCAGAGCCTCCGACAGGGGCCACAGATACGCAGTATTTT; clone_size: NA; j_call: TRBJ2-3; d_call: TRBD1; v_call: TRBV6-4
cdr3_aa: CASSLSSGRPGETQYF; cdr3_nt: TGTGCCAGCAGCTTGAGTAGCGGGAGGCCAGGGGAGACCCAGTACTTC; clone_size: NA; j_call: TRBJ2-5; d_call: TRBD2; v_call: TRBV5-4
cdr3_aa: CASSPIWGGAQETQYF; cdr3_nt: TGTGCCAGCAGCCCGATCTGGGGCGGAGCACAAGAGACCCAGTACTTC; clone_size: few; j_call: TRBJ2-5; d_call: NA; v_call: TRBV7-6
cdr3_aa: CASSLITEETQYF; cdr3_nt: TGCGCCAGCAGCTTGATAACCGAAGAGACCCAGTACTTC; clone_size: NA; j_call: TRBJ2-5; d_call: NA; v_call: TRBV5-1
cdr3_aa: CASSPARGANTGELFF; cdr3_nt: TGTGCCAGCAGCCCGGCACGGGGAGCGAACACCGGGGAGCTGTTTTTT; clone_size: NA; j_call: TRBJ2-2; d_call: NA; v_call: TRBV11-3
cdr3_aa: CSARDPGLETQYF; cdr3_nt: TGCAGTGCTAGAGATCCGGGTTTGGAGACCCAGTACTTC; clone_size: few; j_call: TRBJ2-5; d_call: NA; v_call: TRBV20-1
cdr3_aa: CASTPTAAETQYF; cdr3_nt: TGTGCCAGCACCCCTACGGCAGCAGAGACCCAGTACTTC; clone_size: large; j_call: TRBJ2-5; d_call: NA; v_call: TRBV7-9
cdr3_aa: CASSYSEVSRDTQYF; cdr3_nt: TGTGCCAGCAGTTACTCGGAGGTCAGCCGAGATACGCAGTATTTT; clone_size: NA; j_call: TRBJ2-3; d_call: NA; v_call: TRBV6-5
cdr3_aa: CASSQKSSLVNSPLHF; cdr3_nt: TGCGCCAGCAGCCAAAAGTCATCCCTCGTTAATTCACCCCTCCACTTT; clone_size: NA; j_call: TRBJ1-6; d_call: NA; v_call: TRBV4-3
cdr3_aa: CATSDRYEQYF; cdr3_nt: TGTGCCACCAGTGACCGCTACGAGCAGTACTTC; clone_size: NA; j_call: TRBJ2-7; d_call: NA; v_call: TRBV24-1
cdr3_aa: CASSLGNQETQYF; cdr3_nt: TGTGCCAGCAGCTTAGGGAACCAAGAGACCCAGTACTTC; clone_size: few; j_call: TRBJ2-5; d_call: NA; v_call: TRBV7-6
cdr3_aa: CASSLGQVYSPLHF; cdr3_nt: TGTGCCAGCAGCTTGGGACAAGTCTATTCACCCCTCCACTTT; clone_size: few; j_call: TRBJ1-6; d_call: NA; v_call: TRBV21-1
cdr3_aa: CASSYDKRTGITDTQYF; cdr3_nt: TGTGCCAGCAGTTACGATAAGAGGACAGGGATTACAGATACGCAGTATTTT; clone_size: NA; j_call: TRBJ2-3; d_call: TRBD1; v_call: TRBV6-5
cdr3_aa: CASSQIPVVETQYF; cdr3_nt: TGTGCCAGCAGCCAGATCCCTGTAGTTGAGACCCAGTACTTC; clone_size: NA; j_call: TRBJ2-5; d_call: NA; v_call: TRBV5-5
cdr3_aa: CASSPGIAATGTQYF; cdr3_nt: TGTGCCAGCAGCCCCGGAATAGCGGCAACCGGGACGCAGTATTTT; clone_size: few; j_call: TRBJ2-3; d_call: NA; v_call: TRBV7-3
cdr3_aa: CATSTRTADTQYF; cdr3_nt: TGTGCCACCAGCACCCGTACCGCAGATACGCAGTATTTT; clone_size: NA; j_call: TRBJ2-3; d_call: NA; v_call: TRBV15
cdr3_aa: CSAPEIGSPGNTIYF; cdr3_nt: TGCAGTGCCCCTGAGATCGGCTCCCCTGGAAACACCATATATTTT; clone_size: once; j_call: TRBJ1-3; d_call: NA; v_call: TRBV20-1
cdr3_aa: CATSRGDLGGNQPQHF; cdr3_nt: TGTGCCACCAGCAGGGGTGACCTGGGCGGCAATCAGCCCCAGCATTTT; clone_size: few; j_call: TRBJ1-5; d_call: NA; v_call: TRBV15
cdr3_aa: CASSISGTTNNEQFF; cdr3_nt: TGTGCCAGCAGCATTAGCGGGACGACCAACAATGAGCAGTTCTTC; clone_size: large; j_call: TRBJ2-1; d_call: TRBD2; v_call: TRBV5-6
cdr3_aa: CSARPPRSATYEQYF; cdr3_nt: TGCAGTGCTAGACCCCCAAGGAGTGCAACGTACGAGCAGTACTTC; clone_size: few; j_call: TRBJ2-7; d_call: NA; v_call: TRBV20-1
cdr3_aa: CASSYWVGGLSSNYGYTF; cdr3_nt: TGTGCCAGCAGTTACTGGGTCGGGGGCCTCTCATCTAACTATGGCTACACCTTC; clone_size: NA; j_call: TRBJ1-2; d_call: NA; v_call: TRBV6-5
cdr3_aa: CASSPSRAYEQYF; cdr3_nt: TGTGCCAGCAGCCCTTCAAGGGCCTACGAGCAGTACTTC; clone_size: few; j_call: TRBJ2-7; d_call: NA; v_call: TRBV7-9
cdr3_aa: CSARGGGLYGYTF; cdr3_nt: TGCAGTGCGAGAGGAGGGGGCCTCTATGGCTACACCTTC; clone_size: NA; j_call: TRBJ1-2; d_call: TRBD1; v_call: TRBV20-1
cdr3_aa: CASKVDTGELFF; cdr3_nt: TGTGCCAGCAAGGTAGACACCGGGGAGCTGTTTTTT; clone_size: NA; j_call: TRBJ2-2; d_call: NA; v_call: TRBV6-1
cdr3_aa: CASTIPLGASSPLHF; cdr3_nt: TGTGCCAGCACCATACCTCTAGGGGCCAGTTCACCCCTCCACTTT; clone_size: few; j_call: TRBJ1-6; d_call: NA; v_call: TRBV21-1
cdr3_aa: CASSLGKQGPQQETQYF; cdr3_nt: TGTGCCAGCAGTTTAGGGAAGCAGGGGCCTCAGCAAGAGACCCAGTACTTC; clone_size: NA; j_call: TRBJ2-5; d_call: NA; v_call: TRBV12-3/TRBV12-4
cdr3_aa: CASSFWQGANYGYTF; cdr3_nt: TGTGCCAGCAGTTTCTGGCAGGGGGCTAACTATGGCTACACCTTC; clone_size: few; j_call: TRBJ1-2; d_call: TRBD1; v_call: TRBV12-3/TRBV12-4
cdr3_aa: CASSPDGGGSSYNEQFF; cdr3_nt: TGTGCCAGCAGCCCGGATGGGGGCGGGAGCTCCTACAATGAGCAGTTCTTC; clone_size: once; j_call: TRBJ2-1; d_call: NA; v_call: TRBV6-4
cdr3_aa: CASSPRVSGVYAGELFF; cdr3_nt: TGTGCCAGCAGCCCCCGTGTTTCGGGAGTTTACGCCGGGGAGCTGTTTTTT; clone_size: NA; j_call: TRBJ2-2; d_call: NA; v_call: TRBV27
cdr3_aa: CATSGHGRTYGYTF; cdr3_nt: TGTGCCACCTCCGGACATGGGAGGACCTATGGCTACACCTTC; clone_size: NA; j_call: TRBJ1-2; d_call: NA; v_call: TRBV6-1
cdr3_aa: CASTGGVWGYTF; cdr3_nt: TGTGCCAGCACCGGGGGGGTTTGGGGCTACACCTTC; clone_size: NA; j_call: TRBJ1-2; d_call: NA; v_call: TRBV7-2
cdr3_aa: CASSPPRGRVSIVNEQFF; cdr3_nt: TGTGCCAGTAGTCCCCCTCGTGGGAGGGTGAGTATAGTGAATGAGCAGTTCTTC; clone_size: NA; j_call: TRBJ2-1; d_call: TRBD2; v_call: TRBV19
cdr3_aa: CSAAPLLASSTDTQYF; cdr3_nt: TGCAGTGCTGCACCCTTACTAGCGTCTAGCACAGATACGCAGTATTTT; clone_size: NA; j_call: TRBJ2-3; d_call: TRBD2; v_call: TRBV20-1
cdr3_aa: CASSFGSGQLNQPQHF; cdr3_nt: TGTGCCAGCAGCTTCGGGTCGGGACAGTTAAATCAGCCCCAGCATTTT; clone_size: NA; j_call: TRBJ1-5; d_call: TRBD1; v_call: TRBV11-3
cdr3_aa: CASSYGNQPQHF; cdr3_nt: TGTGCCAGCAGTTACGGCAATCAGCCCCAGCATTTT; clone_size: NA; j_call: TRBJ1-5; d_call: NA; v_call: TRBV6-5
cdr3_aa: CASSPDRTTDTQYF; cdr3_nt: TGTGCCAGCAGCCCTGACAGGACTACGGATACGCAGTATTTT; clone_size: few; j_call: TRBJ2-3; d_call: NA; v_call: TRBV7-8
cdr3_aa: CAILGTSGWGRELFF; cdr3_nt: TGTGCCATTCTCGGGACTAGCGGATGGGGCCGGGAGCTGTTTTTT; clone_size: NA; j_call: TRBJ2-2; d_call: TRBD2; v_call: TRBV10-3
cdr3_aa: CASTQTGTYQPQHF; cdr3_nt: TGTGCCAGCACGCAGACAGGTACCTATCAGCCCCAGCATTTT; clone_size: NA; j_call: TRBJ1-5; d_call: NA; v_call: TRBV11-1
cdr3_aa: CASSDEDNYGYTF; cdr3_nt: TGCGCCAGCAGTGATGAAGATAACTATGGCTACACCTTC; clone_size: NA; j_call: TRBJ1-2; d_call: NA; v_call: TRBV10-2